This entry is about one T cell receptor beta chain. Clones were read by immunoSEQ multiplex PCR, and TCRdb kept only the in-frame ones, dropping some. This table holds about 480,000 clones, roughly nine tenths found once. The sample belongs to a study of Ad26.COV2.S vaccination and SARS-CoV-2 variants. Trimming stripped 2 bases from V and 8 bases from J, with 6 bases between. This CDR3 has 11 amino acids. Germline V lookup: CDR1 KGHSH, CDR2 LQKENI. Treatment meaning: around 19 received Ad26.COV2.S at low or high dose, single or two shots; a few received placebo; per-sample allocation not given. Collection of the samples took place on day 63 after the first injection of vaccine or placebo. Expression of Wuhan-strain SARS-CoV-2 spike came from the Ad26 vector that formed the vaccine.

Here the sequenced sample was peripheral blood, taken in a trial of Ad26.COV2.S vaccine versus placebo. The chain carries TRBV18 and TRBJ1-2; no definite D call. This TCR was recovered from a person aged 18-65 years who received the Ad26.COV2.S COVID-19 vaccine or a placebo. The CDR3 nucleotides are TGTGCCAGCTCACCAGACGAGGGCTACACCTTC. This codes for CASSPDEGYTF.